This T cell receptor (beta chain) was sequenced in a study of cytomegalovirus exposure and HLA in healthy donors. Study-level background: A subsequent analysis reported that the roughly 120 validation repertoires were produced on the same platform that had also been used for the roughly 700 first-cohort repertoires. Study-level findings and limits: According to a subsequent analysis, TCR clusters identified in the first cohort showed a tendency to co-occur across the 120 or so validation repertoires. Cytomegalovirus-associated TCR beta chains were listed, numbering 150 to 200.

Among the roughly 120 subjects of the validation cohort, separate from the approximately 660-subject first cohort, were the donors. CDR3 length equals 14 residues. The germline V gene encodes CDR1 MGHRA and CDR2 YSYEKL. V shed 4 bases and J 5 bases; nucleotides not matched to a gene: 6. TCRdb's copy holds only in-frame clones and misses some; the assay was immunoSEQ multiplex PCR. Of about 250,000 clones in the sample, roughly 84% were seen once. On this clone itself: Antigen specificity is unknown.

Specimen: PBMCs. This TCR was sampled from a man between 18 and 35 years old in good health and CMV-seropositive. This sequence joins TRBV4-1 and TRBJ2-7; 9 positions match TRBD1. As DNA, the CDR3 is TGCGCCAGCAGCCCGGGGGACAGGGCCAACGAGCAGTACTTC. This encodes CASSPGDRANEQYF.